The clone carrying this T cell receptor beta chain was seen once. The antigen remains undetermined. This sample was taken from a study of shared clonotypes between healthy human individuals. At a deep level, the assay was run. Only in-frame clones appear in the TCRdb table, and some are missing; sequencing was by immunoSEQ multiplex PCR. The repertoire holds around 1,900,000 clones, with 90% to 95% as singletons. The CDR3 spans 18 residues. The V gene's germline CDR1 is LGHNA and CDR2 YSLEER. With 0 bases removed from V and 1 base from J, the gap between germline ends came to 18 bases. General study results and limits: Sharing across four donors was highest in naive CD4 (around 5%) and lowest in memory CD8 (roughly 0.4%). Although depth was large, rarefaction showed that sequencing of the sorted subsets was incomplete. Donor clonotype sharing was expected to depend on sequencing depth.

Naive CD8 cells lacked CD45RO and underwent positive selection for CCR7, leaving out terminally differentiated effector memory CD45RA+ cells. V usage is TRBV4-3 and J usage is TRBJ1-1; D is unclear. This TCR came from a man between 18 and 29 years old in good health. Some clones in this sample may be carry-over from other donors' samples. Sequencing was done on a sample of naive CD8+ T cells from PBMCs. As DNA, the CDR3 is TGCGCCAGCAGCCAAGATGATCGCTGGACGGAATCGAACACTGAAGCTTTCTTT. Translation gives CASSQDDRWTESNTEAFF.